These 22 T cell receptor beta chains came from one sample sequenced in a study of human T cells and chemical hapten exposure (dated by TCRdb to 2020 to 2022). The time point label on this specimen signifies: pre-sensitization, week 0. Reading the label with the study, this specimen's treatment or condition is: therapeutic diphenylcyclopropenone sensitization with weekly scalp DPC. Libraries were made using RACE. Sequencing relied on a NextSeq 500. In TCRdb, the public reads were trimmed at Q25 with fastp and aligned with MiXCR, with productive beta chains retained. All rows with the same CDR3 protein become a single entry with the most common DNA and genes. Across this sample there are around 260,000 distinct CDR3 sequences, with approximately 8.6% seen only once. The ten top clones hold about 2.1% of the sample. The sequenced sample was whole blood, obtained in connection with sensitization to the hapten diphenylcyclopropenone (DPC). These receptors originate from a woman aged 40 to 50 with alopecia areata. Some clones in this sample may be carry-over from other donors' samples.

The J gene is TRBJ2-5, the V gene TRBV13, with D possibly TRBD1 on 7 matching bases. The CDR3 contains 13 residues. Deletions cut 7 bases from V and 5 bases from J, with 14 bases between. The germline CDR1 and CDR2 sequences are PRHDT and FYEKMQ (reference sequence). The CDR3 sequence is CASTQGGWETQYF. The CDR3 DNA reads as TGTGCCAGCACCCAGGGGGGATGGGAGACCCAGTACTTC.

This chain uses TRBV7-9 with TRBJ2-2; 9 nucleotides line up with TRBD1. The CDR3 covers 17 residues. V shed 4 bases and J 0 bases; nucleotides not matched to a gene: 6. Germline CDR1 and CDR2: SEHNR and FQNEAQ (reference sequence). The CDR3 DNA follows: TGTGCCAGCAGCTCCCTCAGACAGGGGGCGAACACCGGGGAGCTGTTTTTT. Amino acids: CASSSLRQGANTGELFF.

This clonotype was observed a few times. The gene calls are TRBV5-1 and TRBJ2-3; D tentatively reads TRBD1 or TRBD2 (5 bases each). CDR3 length equals 15 residues. With 7 bases removed from V and 2 bases from J, the gap between germline ends came to 17 bases. Germline CDR1 reads SGHRS; CDR2 reads YFSETQ. The chain's CDR3 is CASGSGGRFTDTQYF. CDR3 DNA: TGCGCCAGCGGGTCTGGGGGTCGATTCACAGATACGCAGTATTTT.

This clonotype was observed a handful of times. The gene calls are TRBV5-6 and TRBJ2-7; TRBD2 agrees at 9 bases. Trimming cost V 3 bases and J 3 bases; bases outside gene matches: 4. Germline-derived CDR1 and CDR2 are SGHDT and YYEEEE. CDR3 size: 14 residues. The CDR3 protein is CASSWGLANYEQYF. CDR3 nucleotides: TGTGCCAGCAGCTGGGGACTAGCCAACTACGAGCAGTACTTC.

V is TRBV12-3 or TRBV12-4 and J is TRBJ2-2, with 9 bases identical to TRBD1. J was trimmed by 8 bases and V by 3 bases; bases with no gene match: 4. The length of the CDR3 is 14 residues. DNA for the CDR3: TGTGCCAGCAGTTTTGGGACAGGGAATGGGGAGCTGTTTTTT. It yields the protein CASSFGTGNGELFF.

The V call is TRBV7-2, the J call TRBJ2-3; 12 nucleotides align to TRBD2. The CDR3 extends over 16 amino acids. CDR1 is SGHTA, CDR2 FQGNSA, per germline. Germline trimming cut 6 bases from V and 6 bases from J; bases unmatched to any gene: 10. CDR3 amino acids: CASRDPYLAGGDTQYF. CDR3 in DNA: TGTGCCAGCAGGGACCCATACCTAGCGGGAGGGGATACGCAGTATTTT.

There are a few counts of this clonotype. In DNA form, the CDR3 reads TGCAGCGTTGAACGGGACAGGGGTCCCACTGAAGCTTTCTTT. Translating it yields CSVERDRGPTEAFF. This chain joins TRBV29-1 and TRBJ1-1; 10 bases fit TRBD1. Germline-derived CDR1 and CDR2 are SQVTM and ANQGSEA. The CDR3 runs to 14 residues. Germline trimming cut 2 bases from V and 4 bases from J; bases unmatched to any gene: 4. The whole variable domain, remainder taken from reference TRBV29-1 and TRBJ1-1, is SAVISQKPSRDICQRGTSLTIQCQVDSQVTMMFWYRQQPGQSLTLIATANQGSEATYESGFVIDKFPISRPNLTFSTLTVSNMSPEDSSIYLCSVERDRGPTEAFFGQGTRLTVV.

At least ten counts were recorded for this clonotype. V is TRBV7-9 and J is TRBJ1-1; TRBD1 aligns across 7 bases. This CDR3 contains 14 residues. The ends lost 4 bases at V and 7 bases at J; junction bases unmatched: 9. The germline V gene encodes CDR1 SEHNR and CDR2 FQNEAQ (reference sequence). CDR3 nucleotide sequence: TGTGCCAGCAGCTCCCCGGAGGGGGCTAATGAAGCTTTCTTT. Amino acid sequence: CASSSPEGANEAFF.

This clonotype occurred many times. The rearrangement joins TRBV5-1 to TRBJ2-6, with 8 positions matching TRBD1. V shed 0 bases and J 9 bases; nucleotides not matched to a gene: 5. In germline, CDR1 is SGHRS, CDR2 YFSETQ. The length of the CDR3 is 15 residues. CDR3 region: CASSLGTGSHNVLTF. DNA of the CDR3: TGCGCCAGCAGCTTGGGGACAGGGTCCCACAACGTCCTGACTTTC.

The chain combines TRBV29-1 with TRBJ2-5, with D possibly TRBD1 on 5 matching bases. Germline V gene sequence: CDR1 SQVTM, CDR2 ANQGSEA. V was pared by 6 bases and J by 1 base, with 12 bases between. CDR3 size: 13 residues. CDR3 coding DNA: TGCAGCGTCCCGCACAGGCTCCAAGAGACCCAGTACTTC. Translated: CSVPHRLQETQYF.

In this sample, this clonotype turned up a few times. The J gene is TRBJ1-5, the V gene TRBV9; D may be TRBD1 (5 bases). CDR3 length: 15 amino acids. With 0 bases removed from V and 6 bases from J, the gap between germline ends came to 13 bases. CDR1 is SGDLS, CDR2 YYNGEE, per germline. The CDR3 region is CASSVGGRVGQPQHF. In DNA form, the CDR3 reads TGTGCCAGCAGCGTAGGAGGCAGGGTAGGTCAGCCCCAGCATTTT.

This clonotype occurred many times. The chain links TRBV20-1 to TRBJ2-1; D is perhaps TRBD1 (6 bases). Trimming removed 5 bases from V and 3 bases from J, with 11 bases in between. CDR3 length: 13 residues. Germline CDR1 is DFQATT and CDR2 is SNEGSKA (reference sequence). CDR3 amino acids: CSAPETGYNEQFF. The DNA for the CDR3 is TGCAGTGCTCCGGAGACAGGCTACAATGAGCAGTTCTTC.

V usage is TRBV6-5 and J usage is TRBJ1-3; D gene uncertain. The V gene's germline CDR1 is MNHEY and CDR2 SVGAGI. This CDR3 is 16 amino acids long. V lost 5 bases, J lost 0 bases, and 14 bases lay in between. In nucleotides, the CDR3 is TGTGCCAGCAGTCTGGACGGACTGAGCTCTGGAAACACCATATATTTT. This gives the protein CASSLDGLSSGNTIYF.

This clonotype was observed a few times. The chain has TRBV6-6 and TRBJ2-7, with TRBD2 identical over 7 bases. The CDR3 is 15 amino acids. V dropped 2 bases and J dropped 0; count of bases not matched to a gene: 4. Germline values: CDR1 MNHNY, CDR2 SVGAGI (reference sequence). CDR3 sequence reads: CASSYTGLTSYEQYF. CDR3 nucleotides: TGTGCCAGCAGTTACACGGGACTAACCTCCTACGAGCAGTACTTC.

This clonotype was seen repeatedly, ten times or more. This chain connects TRBV7-3 to TRBJ1-1; D is undetermined. V lost 8 bases to trimming and J lost 0 bases, with 13 bases between them. CDR1 and CDR2 from the germline V gene are SGHTA and FQGTGA. CDR3 length equals 14 residues. For the CDR3, the DNA is TGTGCCAGCGCCCTCTCGGGTTTGAACACTGAAGCTTTCTTT. Translated: CASALSGLNTEAFF.

This clonotype occurred a few times. This chain connects TRBV20-1 to TRBJ1-5; D is uncertain. This CDR3 has 13 amino acids. Deletions cut 6 bases from V and 2 bases from J, with 11 bases between. Germline lookup yields CDR1 DFQATT and CDR2 SNEGSKA (reference sequence). CDR3 sequence reads: CSAPVGGNQPQHF. The DNA of the CDR3 is TGCAGTGCCCCGGTCGGGGGCAATCAGCCCCAGCATTTT.

The chain carries TRBV7-3 and TRBJ2-1, with D unclear. Trimming took off 5 bases at V and 5 bases at J, with 10 bases between the two ends. The CDR3 loop spans 13 amino acids. The germline V gene encodes CDR1 SGHTA and CDR2 FQGTGA. CDR3 DNA sequence: TGTGCCAGCAGCAACAGCCGGGACAATGAGCAGTTCTTC. Its translation: CASSNSRDNEQFF.

This clonotype was counted many times. CDR3 protein: CASSLSGTSYEQYF. In DNA form, the CDR3 reads TGTGCCAGCAGCTTAAGCGGGACATCCTACGAGCAGTACTTC. The chain couples TRBV7-3 to TRBJ2-7, with D perhaps assigned TRBD1 or TRBD2 (6 bases each). The CDR3 length is 14 residues. Looked up from germline, CDR1 is SGHTA and CDR2 is FQGTGA. The V end lost 1 base, the J end lost 1 base, and 8 bases lay between the germline ends.

V usage is TRBV6-2 or TRBV6-3 and J usage is TRBJ2-5; TRBD1 agrees at 7 bases. The CDR3 totals 13 residues. The germline V gene encodes CDR1 MNHEY and CDR2 SVGEGT. Germline trimming cut 6 bases from V and 7 bases from J; bases unmatched to any gene: 8. As DNA, the CDR3 is TGTGCCAGCAGCCGACAGGGCAGCGGGACCCAGTACTTC. Its translation: CASSRQGSGTQYF.

This clonotype was detected a few times. The genes are TRBV6-6 and TRBJ2-3; tentative D call: TRBD2 (7 bases). The CDR3 length is 13 residues. Trimming removed 7 bases from V and 5 bases from J, with 13 bases in between. CDR1 is MNHNY and CDR2 is SVGAGI in the germline V gene (reference sequence). The CDR3 nucleotides read TGTGCCAGCACCCACGGGGGGCGAGATACGCAGTATTTT. Translation gives CASTHGGRDTQYF.

The chain is built from TRBV3-1 and TRBJ2-7; D ambiguous. Per the germline V gene, CDR1 is LGHDT and CDR2 is YNNKEL (reference sequence). CDR3 length equals 15 residues. V gave up 6 bases and J gave up 0 bases, with 15 bases separating them. CDR3 sequence (DNA): TGTGCCAGCAGTCCAGGAAGCACCCTCTCCTACGAGCAGTACTTC. Translated, it gives CASSPGSTLSYEQYF.

The chain uses TRBV4-2 and TRBJ2-3; 8 bases are a match to TRBD2. This CDR3 contains 17 residues. CDR1 and CDR2 (germline): LGHNA, YNFKEQ. The junction had 10 bases not matched to a gene; V was cut back by 0 bases and J by 5 bases. CDR3 in amino acids: CASSQDLWLAGGDTQYF. CDR3 sequence (DNA): TGTGCCAGCAGCCAAGATCTATGGCTAGCGGGTGGAGATACGCAGTATTTT.